These T cell receptor beta chains were read from a single sample in a study of cytomegalovirus exposure and HLA in healthy donors. Method: immunoSEQ multiplex PCR; TCRdb's copy keeps in-frame clones and lacks some. This sample carries around 120,000 clones, approximately 70% of them seen once, and the ten largest clones take about 2.6%. The sample taken for sequencing was PBMCs. These TCRs come from a woman aged 55-75 years in good health and CMV-seropositive. CDR3s include the opening cysteine and the closing phenylalanine or tryptophan. D genes are given only for firm matches. Size is omitted from some rows. Given values are once, few, many or a class for expanded clones.

cdr3_length j_call v_call clone_size d_call cdr3_aa cdr3_nt
13 TRBJ1-2 TRBV7-3 - - CASSLPRDYGYTF TGTGCCAGCAGCTTACCCCGTGACTATGGCTACACCTTC
15 TRBJ1-1 TRBV7-3 - - CASSLGGAGGTEAFF TGTGCCAGCAGCTTGGGAGGGGCTGGTGGCACTGAAGCTTTCTTT
13 TRBJ1-1 TRBV6-6 - - CASNMDRNTEAFF TGTGCCAGCAATATGGACAGGAACACTGAAGCTTTCTTT
13 TRBJ1-1 TRBV7-3 few - CASSSQGNTEAFF TGTGCCAGCAGCTCACAGGGGAACACTGAAGCTTTCTTT
16 TRBJ2-3 TRBV10-3 once TRBD1 CAISDHGQGRTDTQYF TGTGCCATCAGTGATCATGGACAGGGACGAACAGATACGCAGTATTTT
12 TRBJ1-1 TRBV10-3 few - CAISESWTEAFF TGTGCCATCAGTGAGTCCTGGACAGAAGCTTTCTTT
15 TRBJ2-2 TRBV5-4 - TRBD2 CASSLTSGGAGELFF TGTGCCAGCAGCCTGACTAGCGGGGGGGCCGGGGAGCTGTTTTTT
16 TRBJ1-5 TRBV4-1 - - CASSQAISEGNQPQHF TGCGCCAGCAGCCAAGCAATCTCGGAGGGAAATCAGCCCCAGCATTTT
15 TRBJ2-1 TRBV10-2 - TRBD2 CASSGLAGGLNEQFF TGCGCCAGCAGTGGTCTAGCGGGGGGGCTAAATGAGCAGTTCTTC
16 TRBJ1-4 TRBV12-5 - - CASGPDSITTNEKLFF TGTGCTAGTGGGCCCGACAGTATTACAACTAATGAAAAACTGTTTTTT
14 TRBJ1-1 TRBV11-2 - - CASSPGAVSAEAFF TGTGCCAGCAGCCCTGGGGCGGTCAGCGCTGAAGCTTTCTTT
15 TRBJ2-7 TRBV9 - TRBD2 CASSPRAGLSYEQYF TGTGCCAGCAGCCCCCGAGCGGGGCTATCCTACGAGCAGTACTTC
17 TRBJ2-5 TRBV19 - TRBD2 CASSIGSGGSVGETQYF TGTGCCAGTAGTATAGGCTCGGGGGGGTCGGTAGGAGAGACCCAGTACTTC
15 TRBJ1-1 TRBV13 - TRBD1 CASSPGDRENTEAFF TGTGCCAGCAGCCCCGGGGACAGGGAGAACACTGAAGCTTTCTTT
11 TRBJ2-2 TRBV2 few - CASTLIGELFF TGTGCCAGCACTCTAATCGGGGAGCTGTTTTTT
14 TRBJ2-7 TRBV6-5 few TRBD1 CASRWDRMSYEQYF TGTGCCAGCAGGTGGGACAGGATGTCCTACGAGCAGTACTTC
13 TRBJ1-5 TRBV6-6 - - CASSEQVHQPQHF TGTGCCAGCAGCGAACAGGTTCATCAGCCCCAGCATTTT
13 TRBJ1-2 TRBV4-1 - - CASSQGAGYGYTF TGCGCCAGCAGCCAAGGGGCCGGCTATGGCTACACCTTC
14 TRBJ2-7 TRBV27 - - CASGRGANSYEQYF TGTGCCAGCGGTCGCGGGGCCAACTCCTACGAGCAGTACTTC
14 TRBJ2-3 TRBV13 - - CASSPRTVTDTQYF TGTGCCAGCAGCCCCCGGACAGTCACAGATACGCAGTATTTT
18 TRBJ2-2 TRBV4-2 few TRBD1 CASSQDGIRGTNTGELFF TGTGCCAGCAGCCAAGACGGAATCAGGGGGACCAACACCGGGGAGCTGTTTTTT
13 TRBJ2-7 TRBV18 - - CASSPLEDYEQYF TGTGCCAGCTCACCCCTCGAGGACTACGAGCAGTACTTC
15 TRBJ2-2 TRBV6-5 - - CASSYSAGDTGELFF TGTGCCAGCAGTTACTCTGCAGGGGACACCGGGGAGCTGTTTTTT
15 TRBJ1-5 TRBV2 - - CASSEQELSNQPQHF TGTGCCAGCAGTGAACAGGAACTTAGCAATCAGCCCCAGCATTTT
16 TRBJ1-1 TRBV21-1 - - CASSTSSLGQDTEAFF TGTGCCAGCAGCACTTCCAGTTTGGGCCAGGACACTGAAGCTTTCTTT
13 TRBJ2-3 TRBV5-1 - TRBD1 CASSSDRADTQYF TGCGCCAGCAGCTCCGACAGGGCAGATACGCAGTATTTT
16 TRBJ1-4 TRBV5-1 - TRBD1 CASSPGTGSTNEKLFF TGCGCCAGCAGCCCTGGGACAGGTTCAACTAATGAAAAACTGTTTTTT
13 TRBJ1-1 TRBV10-2 - - CASRYTGGNEAFF TGCGCCAGCAGGTATACGGGGGGGAATGAAGCTTTCTTT
12 TRBJ1-2 TRBV4-2 few - CASSQGPAGYTF TGTGCCAGCAGCCAGGGGCCCGCAGGCTACACCTTC
15 TRBJ1-2 TRBV7-9 - - CASSTGYTGNYGYTF TGTGCCAGCAGCACTGGATATACAGGGAACTATGGCTACACCTTC
15 TRBJ2-1 TRBV4-1 few TRBD1 CASSQGQGAANEQFF TGCGCCAGCAGCCAAGGGCAGGGGGCTGCCAATGAGCAGTTCTTC
16 TRBJ2-3 TRBV4-2 few TRBD2 CASSQGTSSRTDTQYF TGTGCCAGCAGCCAAGGGACTAGCTCACGCACAGATACGCAGTATTTT
17 TRBJ2-3 TRBV5-4 - TRBD2 CASSLGWKRGGVGTQYF TGTGCCAGCAGCTTGGGGTGGAAGCGGGGGGGTGTAGGTACGCAGTATTTT
14 TRBJ1-1 TRBV21-1 - - CASSKVGRYTEAFF TGTGCCAGCAGCAAAGTCGGCAGGTACACTGAAGCTTTCTTT
13 TRBJ2-7 TRBV10-3 few TRBD1 CAISEQGGYEQYF TGTGCCATCAGTGAACAGGGGGGCTACGAGCAGTACTTC
18 TRBJ2-3 TRBV5-1 - - CASSRGTSGLLYTDTQYF TGCGCCAGCAGCCGGGGTACTTCGGGTCTCCTTTACACAGATACGCAGTATTTT
16 TRBJ2-3 TRBV6-1 - TRBD1 CASSARDSLSTDTQYF TGTGCCAGCAGTGCCCGGGACAGCCTTAGCACAGATACGCAGTATTTT
14 TRBJ2-7 TRBV6-1 - TRBD1 CASRPGQAFYEQYF TGTGCCAGCAGACCGGGACAGGCTTTCTACGAGCAGTACTTC
14 TRBJ1-2 TRBV5-4 - - CASSLETGSGGYTF TGTGCCAGCAGCTTGGAGACCGGCTCGGGAGGCTACACCTTC
13 TRBJ2-7 TRBV5-1 - TRBD1 CASSSQGAYEQYF TGCGCCAGCAGCTCTCAGGGGGCCTACGAGCAGTACTTC
13 TRBJ2-7 TRBV10-1 - - CASSEVSQGEQYF TGCGCCAGCAGTGAAGTGTCCCAGGGGGAGCAGTACTTC
15 TRBJ1-1 TRBV19 - TRBD1 CASSTHYRGGTEAFF TGTGCCAGTAGTACTCACTACAGGGGGGGGACTGAAGCTTTCTTT
16 TRBJ2-1 TRBV5-1 - TRBD2 CASSFYGTSEHNEQFF TGCGCCAGCAGCTTTTATGGGACTAGCGAACACAATGAGCAGTTCTTC
13 TRBJ2-7 TRBV9 - - CASSPSPSYEQYF TGTGCCAGCAGCCCCTCCCCCTCCTACGAGCAGTACTTC
13 TRBJ1-3 TRBV5-1 once - CASSPYSGNTIYF TGCGCCAGCAGCCCTTACTCTGGAAACACCATATATTTT
18 TRBJ2-1 TRBV7-6 - TRBD2 CASSSLRSSSGGANEQFF TGTGCCAGCAGCTCCCTTAGGTCCTCTAGCGGGGGGGCGAATGAGCAGTTCTTC
11 TRBJ1-2 TRBV28 - - CASMREHGYTF TGTGCCAGCATGAGGGAGCATGGCTACACCTTC
14 TRBJ1-1 TRBV18 - - CASSPPHSNTEAFF TGTGCCAGCTCACCACCGCACAGTAACACTGAAGCTTTCTTT
14 TRBJ1-6 TRBV6-6 - TRBD1 CASNRQGVPSPLHF TGTGCCAGCAACAGACAGGGGGTCCCGTCACCCCTCCACTTT
15 TRBJ1-5 TRBV19 - - CASSIVQGGNQPQHF TGTGCCAGTAGTATCGTACAGGGAGGCAATCAGCCCCAGCATTTT
16 TRBJ1-1 TRBV7-2 - - CASSFGGRGASTEAFF TGTGCCAGCAGCTTTGGGGGCAGAGGGGCGAGCACTGAAGCTTTCTTT
15 TRBJ1-4 TRBV2 few TRBD1 CASSVQGEGNEKLFF TGTGCCAGCAGTGTACAGGGGGAAGGAAATGAAAAACTGTTTTTT
16 TRBJ1-3 TRBV6-5 - - CASSYSLDISGNTIYF TGTGCCAGCAGTTACTCCCTGGACATCTCTGGAAACACCATATATTTT
14 TRBJ1-5 TRBV9 - - CASSALGNNQPQHF TGTGCCAGCAGCGCACTGGGCAACAATCAGCCCCAGCATTTT
14 TRBJ2-7 TRBV7-2 - TRBD2 CASSQQRGGREQYF TGTGCCAGCAGCCAGCAGCGGGGGGGCCGCGAGCAGTACTTC
13 TRBJ1-1 TRBV2 - - CASSEAGYTEAFF TGTGCCAGCAGTGAGGCCGGGTACACTGAAGCTTTCTTT
13 TRBJ2-7 TRBV2 - TRBD2 CASKGTISYEQYF TGTGCCAGCAAAGGGACTATCTCCTACGAGCAGTACTTC
15 TRBJ1-5 TRBV5-1 - - CASSPITGVNQPQHF TGCGCCAGCAGCCCAATTACAGGAGTAAATCAGCCCCAGCATTTT
16 TRBJ1-2 TRBV6-5 - TRBD1 CASSYSNNGQGGISTF TGTGCCAGCAGTTACTCGAACAATGGACAGGGAGGAATTAGCACCTTC